This is a list of T cell receptor beta chains from one sample in a study of post-analysis software for immune sequencing data. TCRdb independently ran MiXCR on the PCR reads; one entry per CDR3 protein. Of about 500,000 distinct CDR3 sequences in the sample, roughly 45% were seen once. Source material: blood. The receptor set was obtained from a girl aged 5-17 years with multiple sclerosis. CDR3s include the opening cysteine and the closing phenylalanine or tryptophan. The order of the fields is D gene, V gene, clone size, J gene, CDR3 DNA, CDR3 protein. A D gene is named only where the DNA matches it firmly. Rows give clone size only sometimes, using once, few, many, or a class for an expanded clone.

D: -; V: TRBV2; size: -; J: TRBJ1-1; DNA: TGTGCCGCCGGGTGGAGCACTGAAGCTTTCTTT; CDR3: CAAGWSTEAFF
D: -; V: TRBV4-2; size: -; J: TRBJ2-7; DNA: TGTGCCAGCAGCCAAGATTTCGGCTACGAGCAGTACTTC; CDR3: CASSQDFGYEQYF
D: TRBD1; V: TRBV20-1; size: -; J: TRBJ2-1; DNA: TGCAGTGCTAGAGGTCCCGAAAAAGACAGGGGGCATAACAATGAGCAGTTCTTC; CDR3: CSARGPEKDRGHNNEQFF
D: TRBD1; V: TRBV20-1; size: -; J: TRBJ1-5; DNA: TGCAGTGCCGAAAGGGGGCGAGGTGATCAGCCCCAGCATTTT; CDR3: CSAERGRGDQPQHF
D: -; V: TRBV5-1; size: few; J: TRBJ2-6; DNA: TGCGCCAGCAGCCCGGGTCCCCCTCGCTCTGGGGCCAACGTCCTGACTTTC; CDR3: CASSPGPPRSGANVLTF
D: TRBD1; V: TRBV25-1; size: -; J: TRBJ1-4; DNA: TGTGCCAGTAGTTCCGGGACAGCAAATGAAAAACTGTTTTTT; CDR3: CASSSGTANEKLFF
D: TRBD2; V: TRBV28; size: -; J: TRBJ2-1; DNA: TGTGCCTGCAGTTTCAGTCGCGGGACTAGCGGCCTATACAATGAGCAGTTCTTC; CDR3: CACSFSRGTSGLYNEQFF
D: TRBD2; V: TRBV7-2; size: -; J: TRBJ2-1; DNA: TGTGCCAGCAGCGCCGGCGGAGCGGGAGGGTACAATGAGCAGTTCTTC; CDR3: CASSAGGAGGYNEQFF
D: -; V: TRBV5-1; size: few; J: TRBJ2-7; DNA: TGCGCCAGCAGCTTGGGGGAGGAACGCTACGAGCAGTACTTC; CDR3: CASSLGEERYEQYF
D: -; V: TRBV6-5; size: once; J: TRBJ2-7; DNA: TGTGCCAGCAGTTACACCCGGTGGGCAGGGCCTAGCTCCTACGAGCAGTACTTC; CDR3: CASSYTRWAGPSSYEQYF
D: -; V: TRBV20-1; size: -; J: TRBJ2-4; DNA: TGCAGTGCTACTCCTACGACGGGGAGTGGGTCCTACGGGCAGTACTTC; CDR3: CSATPTTGSGSYGQYF
D: -; V: TRBV6-1; size: -; J: TRBJ2-1; DNA: TGTGCCAGCAGCCGGAGATACAATGAGCAGTTCTTC; CDR3: CASSRRYNEQFF
D: TRBD1; V: TRBV7-9; size: few; J: TRBJ1-5; DNA: TGTGCCAGCAGCTCTGGACAGGGAGGGAATCAGCCCCAGCATTTT; CDR3: CASSSGQGGNQPQHF
D: -; V: TRBV4-1; size: few; J: TRBJ1-1; DNA: TGCGCCAGCAGCCCCAACGGCGGTCTCGGGGAGGAGAGAGCTTTCTTT; CDR3: CASSPNGGLGEERAFF
D: -; V: TRBV10-3; size: few; J: TRBJ2-3; DNA: TGTGCCATCAGTGAGACCGTTGGCACAGATACGCAGTATTTT; CDR3: CAISETVGTDTQYF
D: -; V: TRBV20-1; size: few; J: TRBJ2-1; DNA: TGCAGTGTTCGGGGCGGGAATGAGCAGTTCTTC; CDR3: CSVRGGNEQFF
D: -; V: TRBV6-1; size: -; J: TRBJ1-2; DNA: TGTGCCGGCAGTTTTACAGCTTCCTATGGCTACACCTTC; CDR3: CAGSFTASYGYTF
D: -; V: TRBV15; size: -; J: TRBJ2-5; DNA: TGTGCCACCAGCAGCGATCAAGGTCCGGAGACCCAGTACTTC; CDR3: CATSSDQGPETQYF
D: TRBD2; V: TRBV20-1; size: few; J: TRBJ2-2; DNA: TGCAGTGCTACAAGACTAGCGGGAGGGAACGGGGAGCTGTTTTTT; CDR3: CSATRLAGGNGELFF
D: -; V: TRBV5-5; size: -; J: TRBJ1-1; DNA: TGTGCCAGCAGCTTGGCAGGGGTGGCCACTGAAGCTTTCTTT; CDR3: CASSLAGVATEAFF
D: -; V: TRBV28; size: -; J: TRBJ2-7; DNA: TGTGCCAGCCGGGCCAGGTTGGGGGAGCAGTACTTC; CDR3: CASRARLGEQYF
D: TRBD1; V: TRBV20-1; size: few; J: TRBJ2-5; DNA: TGCAGTTCCGGGACAGGGGACCAAGAGACCCAGTACTTC; CDR3: CSSGTGDQETQYF
D: TRBD2; V: TRBV6-5; size: -; J: TRBJ2-5; DNA: TGTGCCAGCAGTTACGGACTAGCGGGGACCCAGTACTTC; CDR3: CASSYGLAGTQYF
D: -; V: TRBV9; size: -; J: TRBJ2-1; DNA: TGTGCCAGCAGCGTAGCTTGGGGCTTCGGCTATGAGCAGTTCTTC; CDR3: CASSVAWGFGYEQFF
D: -; V: TRBV3-1; size: few; J: TRBJ1-4; DNA: TGTGCCAGCAGCCCAAATGTAGGACGGTTTAATGAAAAACGGTTTTTT; CDR3: CASSPNVGRFNEKRFF
D: -; V: TRBV20-1; size: few; J: TRBJ2-5; DNA: TGCAGTGCTCACCCCTCTAGGTTGGAGACCCAGTACTTC; CDR3: CSAHPSRLETQYF
D: -; V: TRBV9; size: few; J: TRBJ2-7; DNA: TGTGCCAGCAGCGTAGAGGCCAGCACCTACGAGCAGTACTTC; CDR3: CASSVEASTYEQYF
D: -; V: TRBV28; size: -; J: TRBJ1-2; DNA: TGTGCCAGCAGTTTTGGGAGGGGGGTTGGCTACACCTTC; CDR3: CASSFGRGVGYTF
D: TRBD2; V: TRBV20-1; size: few; J: TRBJ2-6; DNA: TGCAGTGCTAGCCCGGGAGGTAATACCGGGGCCAACGTCCTGACTTTC; CDR3: CSASPGGNTGANVLTF
D: TRBD2; V: TRBV4-1; size: -; J: TRBJ2-5; DNA: TGCGCCAGCAGCCAAGCGGGAGGGCCAGGCAAGCAGTACTTC; CDR3: CASSQAGGPGKQYF
D: -; V: TRBV28; size: -; J: TRBJ1-1; DNA: TGTGCCAGCAGCCCAGGGGCGAACACTGAAGCTTTCTTT; CDR3: CASSPGANTEAFF
D: TRBD2; V: TRBV15; size: -; J: TRBJ2-7; DNA: TGTGCCACCAGCGATCGACTAGCGGGAGCTCGCGAGCAGTACTTC; CDR3: CATSDRLAGAREQYF
D: -; V: TRBV20-1; size: -; J: TRBJ1-2; DNA: TGCAGCGGGGGAGGGGACTATGGCTACACCTTC; CDR3: CSGGGDYGYTF
D: -; V: TRBV7-9; size: few; J: TRBJ1-4; DNA: TGTGCCAGCAGCTCACCGGGACAAGGAAATGAAAAACTGTTTTTT; CDR3: CASSSPGQGNEKLFF
D: -; V: TRBV4-3; size: -; J: TRBJ2-7; DNA: TGCGCCAGCAGCCAAGATTTCGTGAGCTCCCAGCAGTACTTC; CDR3: CASSQDFVSSQQYF
D: -; V: TRBV12-3/TRBV12-4; size: -; J: TRBJ2-7; DNA: TGTGCCAGCAGTCCAGGGAGGCGGGGATGGGAGCAGTACTTC; CDR3: CASSPGRRGWEQYF
D: -; V: TRBV29-1; size: few; J: TRBJ2-7; DNA: TGCAGCGTTGAAGATCGGTCGAGGGAGCAGTACTTC; CDR3: CSVEDRSREQYF
D: -; V: TRBV3-1; size: -; J: TRBJ2-7; DNA: TGTGCCAGCAGCCAGGGACCACTCTACGAGCAGTACTTC; CDR3: CASSQGPLYEQYF
D: -; V: TRBV27; size: -; J: TRBJ2-1; DNA: TGTGCCAGCAGTACCCCCCCAGAATATGAGCAGTTCTTC; CDR3: CASSTPPEYEQFF
D: -; V: TRBV29-1; size: once; J: TRBJ1-5; DNA: TGCAGCGTGGAAGGGCCCCTTAACAGCCAGCCCCAGCATTTT; CDR3: CSVEGPLNSQPQHF
D: TRBD2; V: TRBV7-9; size: -; J: TRBJ2-1; DNA: TGTGCCAGCAGCTCAGGGAGCGGGACGTTCGTAAATGAGCAGTTCTTC; CDR3: CASSSGSGTFVNEQFF
D: TRBD1; V: TRBV6-2/TRBV6-3; size: -; J: TRBJ2-7; DNA: TGTGCCAGCAGTAACAGGGGTCTGGACGAGCAGTACTTC; CDR3: CASSNRGLDEQYF
D: -; V: TRBV12-3/TRBV12-4; size: -; J: TRBJ2-1; DNA: TGTGCCAGCAGTTTAAGGTTCCCCCATGAGCAGTTCTTC; CDR3: CASSLRFPHEQFF
D: -; V: TRBV11-2; size: -; J: TRBJ2-1; DNA: TGTGCCAGCAGCTTATCCGCCTCGGGGAGCTCCTACAATAAGCAGTTCTTC; CDR3: CASSLSASGSSYNKQFF
D: -; V: TRBV6-5; size: -; J: TRBJ2-2; DNA: TGTGCCAGCAGATACCCCCCCTCAGGGGACACCGGGGAGCTGTTTTTT; CDR3: CASRYPPSGDTGELFF
D: -; V: TRBV12-3/TRBV12-4; size: -; J: TRBJ2-5; DNA: TGTGCCAGCAGTTTTTGGAATACAGAGACCCAGTACTTC; CDR3: CASSFWNTETQYF
D: TRBD2; V: TRBV20-1; size: once; J: TRBJ2-3; DNA: TGCAGTGCTATGGTATTGGAGGGACTAGGGTTAGATACGCAGTATTTT; CDR3: CSAMVLEGLGLDTQYF
D: -; V: TRBV7-9; size: few; J: TRBJ2-5; DNA: TGTGCCAGCAGCCAACGACAGGTGGCTGAGACCCAGTACTTC; CDR3: CASSQRQVAETQYF
D: -; V: TRBV9; size: -; J: TRBJ2-5; DNA: TGTGCCAGCAGCGTAGGGGTTAGGGGCGGTGAGACCCAGTACTTC; CDR3: CASSVGVRGGETQYF
D: TRBD2; V: TRBV12-3/TRBV12-4; size: -; J: TRBJ2-7; DNA: TGTGCCAGCAGTTTTAGGCTAGCGGGAGGCTACGAGCAGTACTTC; CDR3: CASSFRLAGGYEQYF
D: TRBD1; V: TRBV7-9; size: few; J: TRBJ1-2; DNA: TGTGCCAGCAGCCGACCCCGGGACAGGGGGCACTATGGCTACACCTTC; CDR3: CASSRPRDRGHYGYTF
D: -; V: TRBV12-3/TRBV12-4; size: -; J: TRBJ2-7; DNA: TGTGCCAGCAGTCGGTATCTCCCTTACGAGCAGTACTTC; CDR3: CASSRYLPYEQYF
D: TRBD1; V: TRBV20-1; size: -; J: TRBJ2-7; DNA: TGCAGTGCTAGAGATTCAGGGGGTAGCGTAATGTACGAGCAGTACTTC; CDR3: CSARDSGGSVMYEQYF
D: -; V: TRBV5-1; size: few; J: TRBJ2-3; DNA: TGCGCCAGCAGCTTGGACCCGGATACGCAGTATTTT; CDR3: CASSLDPDTQYF